The 22 T cell receptor beta chains below were found in one sample sequenced in a study of naive and memory T cell subsets. Both TRBC1 and TRBC2 were covered by a beta constant-region primer of two equimolar oligonucleotides. TCRdb itself ran the UMI-ligation and nested PCR reads through MiXCR, one entry per CDR3 protein. The sample contains tens of thousands of distinct CDR3 sequences, 13% of which appear only once. The source material was effector memory CD4+ T cells from blood. Subset of the sample: effector memory, CD45RA- CD27-. The receptors come from a human donor in good health.

The chain uses TRBV6-1 and TRBJ2-3; D uncertain. The CDR3 totals 16 residues. The germline V gene encodes CDR1 MNHNS and CDR2 SASEGT. Trimming stripped 5 bases from V and 3 bases from J, with 18 bases between. Here the CDR3 DNA reads TGTGCCAGCAGTCAAAAGGTGGTCGGTTTGACAGATACGCAGTATTTT. It translates to CASSQKVVGLTDTQYF.

This clonotype has ten or more counts. The chain employs TRBV29-1 and TRBJ2-1, with 8 nucleotides matching TRBD2. With 5 bases clipped from V and 9 bases from J, the junction kept 9 bases outside the gene matches. The CDR3 is 13 residues long. The germline gives CDR1 SQVTM, CDR2 ANQGSEA. DNA of the CDR3: TGCAGCGTTAGCGGGAGCACCCCCGGTGAGCAGTTCTTC. Its translation is CSVSGSTPGEQFF.

Ten or more counts support this clonotype. The genes are TRBV12-3 or TRBV12-4 and TRBJ2-1, with TRBD2 matching 9 bases. V was clipped by 5 bases and J by 7 bases; unmatched bases: 6. The CDR3 is made up of 14 amino acids. This chain's CDR3 is CASSPLAGANEQFF. CDR3 nucleotides: TGTGCCAGCAGTCCTTTAGCGGGAGCTAATGAGCAGTTCTTC.

This sequence joins TRBV12-3 or TRBV12-4 and TRBJ2-1; 9 positions match TRBD1. The CDR3 is made up of 14 amino acids. Losses at the gene ends were 6 bases for V and 4 bases for J; bases not matched to a gene: 4. The CDR3 sequence: CASRPGTGYNEQFF. The CDR3 DNA reads TGTGCCAGCAGACCCGGGACAGGGTACAATGAGCAGTTCTTC.

This clonotype was seen a handful of times. The V and J genes are TRBV7-2 and TRBJ1-1; D gene ambiguous. The CDR3 has 13 amino acids. Germline CDR1 reads SGHTA; CDR2 reads FQGNSA. V lost 2 bases and J 5 bases, leaving 9 bases between the germline ends. In DNA form, the CDR3 reads TGTGCCAGCAGCTTATCCGCGGGGACTGAAGCTTTCTTT. Protein product: CASSLSAGTEAFF.

The chain combines TRBV5-1 with TRBJ2-7; TRBD1 matches 8 bases. The V segment lost 5 bases and the J segment 5 bases; nucleotides outside the gene matches: 12. Germline lookup yields CDR1 SGHRS and CDR2 YFSETQ. This CDR3 has 15 amino acids. CDR3 bases: TGCGCCAGCAGACCCGGACAGGGTGGTTTCGACGAGCAGTACTTC. Protein product: CASRPGQGGFDEQYF.

V gene TRBV2 combines with J gene TRBJ1-1; no reliable D call. Trimming shortened V by 4 bases and J by 9 bases, and 6 bases separated the two germline ends. The CDR3 covers 10 residues. Germline loops: CDR1 SNHLY, CDR2 FYNNEI. CDR3 residues: CASSAQKAFF. The CDR3 DNA follows: TGTGCCAGCAGTGCCCAGAAAGCTTTCTTT.

This chain uses TRBV15 with TRBJ1-4; 10 nucleotides line up with TRBD1. Per germline, CDR1 LNHNV and CDR2 YYDKDF (reference sequence). The CDR3 runs 18 residues. V shed 0 bases and J 2 bases; nucleotides not matched to a gene: 6. The DNA of the CDR3 is TGTGCCACCAGCAGAGATCAAGGGACAGGGGTTACTAATGAAAAACTGTTTTTT. Its translation is CATSRDQGTGVTNEKLFF.

This clonotype has just a few counts. The chain recombines TRBV19 with TRBJ2-1; the match to TRBD2 covers 14 bases. Germline loops: CDR1 LNHDA, CDR2 SQIVND (reference sequence). The CDR3 extends over 17 amino acids. J was trimmed by 5 bases and V by 6 bases; bases with no gene match: 9. DNA for the CDR3: TGTGCCAGTAGAACGAGACAGGGACTAGCGGGAGACAATGAGCAGTTCTTC. Residues: CASRTRQGLAGDNEQFF.

This clonotype was picked up a small number of times. Here the CDR3 reads CASSGFSVDRGLTQYF. As DNA, the CDR3 is TGTGCCAGCAGTGGTTTTTCCGTCGACAGGGGGCTGACCCAGTACTTC. The chain is built from TRBV2 and TRBJ2-5, with 10 positions matching TRBD1. The length of the CDR3 is 16 residues. After removal of 4 bases from V and 7 bases from J, the junction contained 12 bases not matched to a gene. Germline V CDR1 and CDR2: SNHLY, FYNNEI.

This clonotype has ten or more counts. The genes are TRBV2 and TRBJ1-4; D might be TRBD1 (6 bases). Germline V gives CDR1 SNHLY, CDR2 FYNNEI. With 5 bases removed from V and 3 bases from J, the gap between germline ends came to 13 bases. This CDR3 comprises 15 residues. The CDR3 DNA reads as TGTGCCAGCAGTTTTTCGGACAGTGCTAATGAAAAACTGTTTTTT. Translating gives CASSFSDSANEKLFF.

The sample holds many counts of this clonotype. The CDR3 bases are TGTGCCAGCGGAGGGTCTAGCGGGAGGGCCAACGACAATGAGCAGTTCTTC. Its protein is CASGGSSGRANDNEQFF. The chain recombines TRBV6-1 with TRBJ2-1, with 12 bases that match TRBD2. With 8 bases clipped from V and 5 bases from J, the junction kept 13 bases outside the gene matches. Germline V gene sequence: CDR1 MNHNS, CDR2 SASEGT. The CDR3 contains 17 residues.

The chain links TRBV6-2 or TRBV6-3 to TRBJ2-5, with D perhaps matching TRBD2 (5 bases). This CDR3 has 13 residues. With 6 bases removed from V and 5 bases from J, the gap between germline ends came to 13 bases. From germline, CDR1 is MNHEY and CDR2 SVGEGT. The chain's CDR3 is CASSVAPRETQYF. CDR3 bases: TGTGCCAGCAGCGTAGCGCCCCGGGAGACCCAGTACTTC.

This clonotype appeared a few times. This chain joins TRBV5-1 and TRBJ1-3, with TRBD1 identical over 12 bases. The CDR3 has 14 amino acids. Losses at the gene ends were 4 bases for V and 7 bases for J; bases not matched to a gene: 3. Germline V gives CDR1 SGHRS, CDR2 YFSETQ. The CDR3, as DNA: TGCGCCAGCAGCATGGGACAGGGGGCCAACACCATATATTTT. It yields the protein CASSMGQGANTIYF.

The V and J genes are TRBV6-6 and TRBJ2-7, with D unclear. The CDR3 length is 12 residues. V lost 5 bases and J 0 bases, leaving 5 bases between the germline ends. Germline V gene data show CDR1 as MNHNY and CDR2 as SVGAGI (reference sequence). The CDR3: CASSTNSYEQYF. The CDR3 region has the DNA TGTGCCAGCAGTACCAACTCCTACGAGCAGTACTTC.

This clonotype was seen repeatedly, ten times or more. V gene TRBV29-1 combines with J gene TRBJ1-2, with a possible D match to TRBD1 (5 bases). Germline V gene lookup returns CDR1 SQVTM and CDR2 ANQGSEA. This CDR3 has 12 residues. Trimming pared 8 bases from V and 7 bases from J, leaving 17 bases between. The DNA for the CDR3 is TGCAGCACCCAGGAGGGGACGGGTGGCTACACCTTC. Translated: CSTQEGTGGYTF.

Many counts were recorded for this clonotype. J is TRBJ2-1 and V is TRBV19; 8 bases fit TRBD1. CDR1 LNHDA and CDR2 SQIVND come from the germline V gene (reference sequence). This CDR3 has 14 amino acids. The V and J ends lost 7 bases and 8 bases, in that order; junction bases with no gene match: 10. The CDR3 DNA reads TGTGCCAGTACCCCCGAACAGGGGGGCTATGAGCAGTTCTTC. Protein product: CASTPEQGGYEQFF.

This clonotype was counted a few times. DNA of the CDR3: TGTGCCAGCAGTTTACGGCAAACAAGCACAGATACGCAGTATTTT. Its translation: CASSLRQTSTDTQYF. The rearrangement links TRBV28 to TRBJ2-3; D gene ambiguous. Trimming cost V 2 bases and J 0 bases, with 9 bases left between them. CDR1 and CDR2 from the germline V gene are MDHEN and SYDVKM. The CDR3 length is 15 residues.

This clonotype has more than one count but fewer than ten. The genes are TRBV19 and TRBJ1-5; possibly TRBD1 for D (5 bases). V shed 9 bases and J shed 4 bases, with 16 bases lying between them. This CDR3 is 14 amino acids long. Germline CDR1 reads LNHDA; CDR2 reads SQIVND (reference sequence). The CDR3 loop is CASGGVQSNQPQHF. Here the CDR3 DNA reads TGTGCCAGCGGAGGGGTTCAGTCTAATCAGCCCCAGCATTTT.

This chain links TRBV2 with TRBJ2-6, with 7 bases matching TRBD1. V trimming: 6 bases; J trimming: 0 bases; junction bases outside the gene matches: 17. Germline CDR1 reads SNHLY; CDR2 reads FYNNEI. This CDR3 has 20 amino acids. CDR3 sequence reads: CASSRIWVGGVGSGANVLTF. CDR3 DNA sequence: TGTGCCAGCAGCCGTATTTGGGTAGGGGGCGTAGGCTCTGGGGCCAACGTCCTGACTTTC.

This clonotype was picked up many times. This chain joins TRBV6-6 and TRBJ2-3, with D perhaps TRBD2 (7 bases). This CDR3 is built from 16 residues. Germline V gives CDR1 MNHNY, CDR2 SVGAGI (reference sequence). Trimming stripped 2 bases from V and 2 bases from J, with 14 bases between. CDR3 protein: CASSYVSGGATDTQYF. CDR3 in DNA: TGTGCCAGCAGTTACGTGTCGGGGGGCGCCACAGATACGCAGTATTTT.

This clonotype was recorded a few times. The chain links TRBV28 to TRBJ1-3; D remains ambiguous. The germline V and J ends were trimmed by 6 bases and 6 bases, with 9 bases remaining between them. The CDR3 is 12 amino acids. CDR1 is MDHEN, CDR2 SYDVKM, per germline. The CDR3 DNA sequence: TGTGCCAGCAGGGGCAGCGAAAACACCATATATTTT. Its protein is CASRGSENTIYF.